What follows are 9 T cell receptor beta chains derived from one specimen sequenced in a study of shared clonotypes between healthy human individuals. The protocol was immunoSEQ multiplex PCR, while the TCRdb copy is restricted to in-frame clones and leaves out a portion. There are roughly 1 million clones in the sample; approximately 72% occur only once, and around 1.5% lies in the top ten. Sequencing was done on a sample of memory CD4+ T cells sorted from blood. The sample's subset: CD45RA-negative fraction. The receptors were sampled from a man aged 18 to 30 in good health.

The chain has TRBV5-4 and TRBJ2-2, with 9 bases that match TRBD1. The length of the CDR3 is 16 residues. V shed 9 bases, J shed 3 bases, and the junction held 12 bases outside the gene matches. Per germline, CDR1 SGHNT and CDR2 YYREEE (reference sequence). The CDR3 coding sequence is TGTGCCATTGGTCCAAACAGGGGGCGCGACACCGGGGAGCTGTTTTTT. Translation gives CAIGPNRGRDTGELFF.

This chain joins TRBV28 and TRBJ1-6, with 10 bases aligning to TRBD1. The CDR3 spans 17 residues. Germline V gene data show CDR1 as MDHEN and CDR2 as SYDVKM. Trimming took 4 bases from V and 5 from J; bases not matched to a gene: 8. CDR3 loop: CASSSPGQGWDNSPLHF. CDR3 coding DNA: TGTGCCAGCAGTTCGCCGGGACAGGGGTGGGATAATTCACCCCTCCACTTT.

CDR3 residues: CASSLSRSGNTIYF. Here the CDR3 DNA reads TGTGCCAGCAGTTTATCTCGCTCTGGAAACACCATATATTTT. The chain recombines TRBV27 with TRBJ1-3; D gene ambiguous. Trimming stripped 0 bases from V and 0 bases from J, with 3 bases between. Looked up from germline, CDR1 is MNHEY and CDR2 is SMNVEV (reference sequence). The CDR3 loop spans 14 amino acids.

The chain is built from TRBV6-1 and TRBJ1-5; D perhaps matches TRBD1 (5 bases). Germline CDR1 reads MNHNS; CDR2 reads SASEGT. Trimming shortened V by 6 bases and J by 2 bases, and 14 bases separated the two germline ends. The CDR3 spans 15 residues. The CDR3: CASRAGRGGNQPQHF. CDR3 in DNA: TGTGCCAGCAGGGCAGGGAGAGGCGGCAATCAGCCCCAGCATTTT.

This clone came up a few times. The chain carries TRBV7-8 and TRBJ1-1; TRBD1 is a possible D gene (5 bases). V gave up 6 bases and J gave up 11 bases, with 13 bases separating them. Germline V gene lookup returns CDR1 SGHVS and CDR2 FQNEAQ. This CDR3 is 11 amino acids long. Here the CDR3 DNA reads TGTGCCAGCAGGTCAGGGCTCGTGGCTTTCTTT. Translating it yields CASRSGLVAFF. Full variable domain (outside the CDR3, taken from reference TRBV7-8 and TRBJ1-1): GAGVSQSPRYKVAKRGQDVALRCDPISGHVSLFWYQQALGQGPEFLTYFQNEAQLDKSGLPSDRFFAERPEGSVSTLKIQRTQQEDSAVYLCASRSGLVAFFGQGTRLTVV.

The rearrangement joins TRBV7-9 to TRBJ2-6; D gene unclear. The CDR3 runs 14 residues. The germline V gene encodes CDR1 SEHNR and CDR2 FQNEAQ (reference sequence). With 1 base removed from V and 3 bases from J, the gap between germline ends came to 4 bases. The CDR3 DNA reads TGTGCCAGCAGCTTAGACGGTGGGGCCAACGTCCTGACTTTC. Residues: CASSLDGGANVLTF.

This chain connects TRBV6-5 to TRBJ2-7, with 10 bases lining up with TRBD2. Germline V gene data show CDR1 as MNHEY and CDR2 as SVGAGI. The CDR3 contains 15 residues. The V gene end was trimmed by 6 bases and the J gene end by 3 bases; junction bases not matched to a gene: 8. The CDR3 protein is CASSRPGLAFYEQYF. CDR3 sequence (DNA): TGTGCCAGCAGCCGTCCGGGACTAGCGTTCTACGAGCAGTACTTC.

The chain links TRBV7-2 to TRBJ1-2; perhaps TRBD1 as D (6 bases). The length of the CDR3 is 16 residues. Looked up from germline, CDR1 is SGHTA and CDR2 is FQGNSA. V lost 2 bases and J 0 bases, leaving 13 bases between the germline ends. CDR3 DNA sequence: TGTGCCAGCAGCTTAAACCGGGACAAAGCTAACTATGGCTACACCTTC. This codes for CASSLNRDKANYGYTF.

The chain carries TRBV2 and TRBJ1-4; 9 nucleotides align to TRBD1. Per the germline V gene, CDR1 is SNHLY and CDR2 is FYNNEI. CDR3 size: 17 residues. V lost 2 bases, J lost 0 bases, and 4 bases stayed unmatched. CDR3 sequence: CASSEWDRAPTNEKLFF. CDR3 DNA: TGTGCCAGCAGTGAATGGGACAGGGCCCCAACTAATGAAAAACTGTTTTTT. Full variable domain (remainder filled in from reference TRBV2 and TRBJ1-4): EPEVTQTPSHQVTQMGQEVILRCVPISNHLYFYWYRQILGQKVEFLVSFYNNEISEKSEIFDDQFSVERPDGSNFTLKIRSTKLEDSAMYFCASSEWDRAPTNEKLFFGSGTQLSVL.